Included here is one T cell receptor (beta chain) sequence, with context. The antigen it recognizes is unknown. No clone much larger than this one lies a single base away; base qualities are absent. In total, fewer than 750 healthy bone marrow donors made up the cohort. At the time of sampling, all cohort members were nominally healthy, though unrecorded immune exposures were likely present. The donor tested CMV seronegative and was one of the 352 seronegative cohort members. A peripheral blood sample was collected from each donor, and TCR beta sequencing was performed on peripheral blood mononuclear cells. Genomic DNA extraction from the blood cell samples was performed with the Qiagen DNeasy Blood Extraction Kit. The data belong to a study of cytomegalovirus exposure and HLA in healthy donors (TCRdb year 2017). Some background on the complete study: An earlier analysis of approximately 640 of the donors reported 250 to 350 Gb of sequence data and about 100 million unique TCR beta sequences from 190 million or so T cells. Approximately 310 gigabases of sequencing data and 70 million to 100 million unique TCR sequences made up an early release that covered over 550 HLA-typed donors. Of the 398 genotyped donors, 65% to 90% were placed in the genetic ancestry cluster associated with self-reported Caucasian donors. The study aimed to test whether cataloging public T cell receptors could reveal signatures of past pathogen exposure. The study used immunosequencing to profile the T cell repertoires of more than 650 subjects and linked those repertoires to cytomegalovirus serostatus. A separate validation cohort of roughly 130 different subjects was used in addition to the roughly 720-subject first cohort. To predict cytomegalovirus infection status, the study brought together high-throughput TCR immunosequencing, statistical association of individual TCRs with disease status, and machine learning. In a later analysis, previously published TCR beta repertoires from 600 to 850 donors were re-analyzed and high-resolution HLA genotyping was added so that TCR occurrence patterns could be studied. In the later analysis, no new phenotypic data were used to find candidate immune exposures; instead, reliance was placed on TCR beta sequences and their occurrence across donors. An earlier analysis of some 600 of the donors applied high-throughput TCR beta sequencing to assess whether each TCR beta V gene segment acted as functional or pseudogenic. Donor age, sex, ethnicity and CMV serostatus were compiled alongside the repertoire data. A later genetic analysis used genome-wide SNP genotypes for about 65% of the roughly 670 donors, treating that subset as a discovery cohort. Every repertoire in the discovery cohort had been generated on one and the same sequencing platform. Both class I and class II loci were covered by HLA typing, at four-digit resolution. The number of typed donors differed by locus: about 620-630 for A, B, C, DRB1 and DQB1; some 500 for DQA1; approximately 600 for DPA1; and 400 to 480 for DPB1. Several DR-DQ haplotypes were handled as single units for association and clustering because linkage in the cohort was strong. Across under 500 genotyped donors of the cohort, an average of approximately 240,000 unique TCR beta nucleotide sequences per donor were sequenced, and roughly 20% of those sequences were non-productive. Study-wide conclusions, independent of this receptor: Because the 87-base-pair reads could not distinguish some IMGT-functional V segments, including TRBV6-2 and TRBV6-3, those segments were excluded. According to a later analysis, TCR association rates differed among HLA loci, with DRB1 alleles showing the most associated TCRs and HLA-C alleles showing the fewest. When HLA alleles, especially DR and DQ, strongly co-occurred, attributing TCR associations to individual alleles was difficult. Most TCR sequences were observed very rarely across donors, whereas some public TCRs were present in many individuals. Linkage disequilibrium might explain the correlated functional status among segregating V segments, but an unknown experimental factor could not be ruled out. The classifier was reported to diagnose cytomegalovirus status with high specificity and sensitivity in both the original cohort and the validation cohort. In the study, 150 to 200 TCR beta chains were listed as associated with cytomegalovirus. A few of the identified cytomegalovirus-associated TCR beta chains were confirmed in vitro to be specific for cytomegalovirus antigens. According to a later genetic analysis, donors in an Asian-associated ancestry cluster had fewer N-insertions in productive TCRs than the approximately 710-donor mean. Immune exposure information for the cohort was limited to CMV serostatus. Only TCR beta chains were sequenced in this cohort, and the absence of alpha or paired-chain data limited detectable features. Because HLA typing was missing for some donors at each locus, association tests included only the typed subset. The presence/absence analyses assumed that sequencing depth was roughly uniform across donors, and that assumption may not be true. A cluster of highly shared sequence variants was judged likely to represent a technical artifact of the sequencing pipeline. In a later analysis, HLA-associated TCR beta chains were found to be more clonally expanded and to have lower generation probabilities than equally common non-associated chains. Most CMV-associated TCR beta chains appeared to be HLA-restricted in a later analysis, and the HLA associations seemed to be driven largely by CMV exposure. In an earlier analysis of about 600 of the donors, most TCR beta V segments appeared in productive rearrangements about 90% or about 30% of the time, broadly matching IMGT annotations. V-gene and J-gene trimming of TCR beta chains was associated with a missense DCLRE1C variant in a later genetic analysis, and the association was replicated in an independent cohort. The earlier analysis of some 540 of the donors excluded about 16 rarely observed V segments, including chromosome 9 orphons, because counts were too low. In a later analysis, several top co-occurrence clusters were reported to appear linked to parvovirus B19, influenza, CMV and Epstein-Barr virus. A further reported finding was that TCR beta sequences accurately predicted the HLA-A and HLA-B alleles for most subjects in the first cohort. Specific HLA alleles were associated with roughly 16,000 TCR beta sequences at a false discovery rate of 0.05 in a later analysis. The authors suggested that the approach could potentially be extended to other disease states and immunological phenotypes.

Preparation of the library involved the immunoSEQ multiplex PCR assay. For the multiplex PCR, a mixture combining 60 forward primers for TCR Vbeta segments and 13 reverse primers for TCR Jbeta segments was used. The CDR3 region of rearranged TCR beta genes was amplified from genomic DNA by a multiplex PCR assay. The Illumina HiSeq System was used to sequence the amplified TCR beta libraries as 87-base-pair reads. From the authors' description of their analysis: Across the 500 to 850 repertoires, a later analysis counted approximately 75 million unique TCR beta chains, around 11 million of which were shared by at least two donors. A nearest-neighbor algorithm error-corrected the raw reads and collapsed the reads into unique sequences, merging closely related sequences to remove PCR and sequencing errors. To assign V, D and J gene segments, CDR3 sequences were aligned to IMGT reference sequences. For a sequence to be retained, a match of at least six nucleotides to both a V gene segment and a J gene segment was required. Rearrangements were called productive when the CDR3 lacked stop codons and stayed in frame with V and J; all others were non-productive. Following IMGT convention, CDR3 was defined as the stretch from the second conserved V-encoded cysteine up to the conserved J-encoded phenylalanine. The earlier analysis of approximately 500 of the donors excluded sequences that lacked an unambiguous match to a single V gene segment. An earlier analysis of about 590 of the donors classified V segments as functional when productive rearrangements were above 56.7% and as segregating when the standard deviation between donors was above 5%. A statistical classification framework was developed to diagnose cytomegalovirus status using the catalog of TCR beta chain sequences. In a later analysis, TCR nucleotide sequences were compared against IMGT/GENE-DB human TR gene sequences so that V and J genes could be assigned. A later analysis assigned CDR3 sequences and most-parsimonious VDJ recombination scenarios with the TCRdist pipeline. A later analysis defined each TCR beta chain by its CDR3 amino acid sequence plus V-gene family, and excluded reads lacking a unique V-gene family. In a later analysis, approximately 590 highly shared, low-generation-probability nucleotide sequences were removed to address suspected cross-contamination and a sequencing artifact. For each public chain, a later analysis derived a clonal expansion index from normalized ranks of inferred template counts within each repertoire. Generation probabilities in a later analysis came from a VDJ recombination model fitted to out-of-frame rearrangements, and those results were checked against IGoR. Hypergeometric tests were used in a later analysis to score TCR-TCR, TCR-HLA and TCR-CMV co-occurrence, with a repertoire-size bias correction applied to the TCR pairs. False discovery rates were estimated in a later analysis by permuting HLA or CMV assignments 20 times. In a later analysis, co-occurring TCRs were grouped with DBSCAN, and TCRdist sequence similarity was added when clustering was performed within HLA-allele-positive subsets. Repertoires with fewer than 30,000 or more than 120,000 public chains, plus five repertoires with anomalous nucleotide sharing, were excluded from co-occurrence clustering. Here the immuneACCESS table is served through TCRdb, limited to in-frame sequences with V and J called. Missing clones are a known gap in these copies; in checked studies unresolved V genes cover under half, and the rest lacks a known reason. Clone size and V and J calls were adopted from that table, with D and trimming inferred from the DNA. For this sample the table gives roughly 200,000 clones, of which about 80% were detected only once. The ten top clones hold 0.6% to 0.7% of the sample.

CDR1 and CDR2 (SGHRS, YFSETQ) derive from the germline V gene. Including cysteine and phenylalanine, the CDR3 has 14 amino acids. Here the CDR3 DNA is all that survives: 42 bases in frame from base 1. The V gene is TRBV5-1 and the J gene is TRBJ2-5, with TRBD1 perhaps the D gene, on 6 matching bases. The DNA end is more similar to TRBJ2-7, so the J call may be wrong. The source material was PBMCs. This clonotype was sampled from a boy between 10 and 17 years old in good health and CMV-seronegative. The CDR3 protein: CATYLGTKPYEQYF. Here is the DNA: TGCGCCACCTATCTAGGGACAAAACCCTACGAGCAGTACTTC.